This T cell receptor (beta chain) was profiled in a study of blood T cell repertoires in COVID-19. This clone was seen a handful of times. Original analysis: Scientists estimated how many nucleated cells there were by amplifying reference gene primers. Sequencing used immunoSEQ multiplex PCR; TCRdb keeps in-frame clones, though not all of them. From that table come the V and J calls and clone size; the DNA was used to work out D and trimming. The sample has roughly 160,000 clones; 70% to 85% are singletons. Sequenced input: PBMCs or T cells enriched from blood (not recorded which). This clonotype was sampled from a middle-aged man who had recovered from COVID-19.

The CDR3 is CASSPGTAYSPLHF. In DNA, the CDR3 is TGTGCCAGCAGTCCCGGGACAGCTTATTCACCCCTCCACTTT. The V gene is TRBV5-4, the J gene TRBJ1-6; 7 bases line up with TRBD1. The CDR3 consists of 14 residues. The germline CDR1 and CDR2 sequences are SGHNT and YYREEE (reference sequence). The V and J ends lost 5 bases and 8 bases, in that order; junction bases with no gene match: 7.